A selection of T cell receptor beta chains follows, all from one sample in a study of cytotoxic CD8 clonotypes in ibrutinib-treated CLL. Measured with immunoSEQ multiplex PCR; TCRdb has only the in-frame clones, and not every one. The sample consists of approximately 350,000 clones, over 60% of them appearing once. The sample in question was PBMCs, obtained after 36 months of ibrutinib treatment. These receptors were obtained from a human donor with chronic lymphocytic leukemia. CDR3s include the opening cysteine and the closing phenylalanine or tryptophan. A D gene is named only where the DNA matches it firmly. Some rows have no size entry. The others give once, few or many, or a class for an expanded clone.

V gene: TRBV9; clone size: .; J gene: TRBJ1-3; D gene: TRBD1; CDR3 protein: CASSVGWTGGTGNTIYF; CDR3 DNA: TGTGCCAGCAGCGTAGGGTGGACAGGCGGAACTGGAAACACCATATATTTT
V gene: TRBV7-8; clone size: .; J gene: TRBJ2-1; D gene: .; CDR3 protein: CASSLAHGSYNEQFF; CDR3 DNA: TGTGCCAGCAGCTTAGCGCACGGGAGCTACAATGAGCAGTTCTTC
V gene: TRBV4-1; clone size: .; J gene: TRBJ2-7; D gene: .; CDR3 protein: CASSQARTGAYEQYF; CDR3 DNA: TGCGCCAGCAGCCAAGCTAGGACGGGGGCCTACGAGCAGTACTTC
V gene: TRBV27; clone size: .; J gene: TRBJ2-5; D gene: .; CDR3 protein: CASRGGLGKTQYF; CDR3 DNA: TGTGCCAGCAGGGGTGGATTAGGAAAGACCCAGTACTTC
V gene: TRBV23-1; clone size: .; J gene: TRBJ1-5; D gene: .; CDR3 protein: CASSPLLVGNQPQHF; CDR3 DNA: TGCGCCAGCAGTCCACTCCTCGTCGGCAATCAGCCCCAGCATTTT
V gene: TRBV25-1; clone size: .; J gene: TRBJ2-5; D gene: TRBD1; CDR3 protein: CASSESWGQLFQETQYF; CDR3 DNA: TGTGCCAGCAGTGAATCTTGGGGACAGTTGTTCCAAGAGACCCAGTACTTC
V gene: TRBV4-3; clone size: .; J gene: TRBJ2-2; D gene: .; CDR3 protein: CASSQDMGATGELFF; CDR3 DNA: TGCGCCAGCAGCCAAGATATGGGAGCCACCGGGGAGCTGTTTTTT
V gene: TRBV7-9; clone size: .; J gene: TRBJ1-2; D gene: .; CDR3 protein: CASSRGDGDYGYTF; CDR3 DNA: TGTGCCAGCAGCCGAGGGGACGGGGACTATGGCTACACCTTC
V gene: TRBV4-1; clone size: .; J gene: TRBJ2-3; D gene: .; CDR3 protein: CASASSGPVPKNTQYF; CDR3 DNA: TGCGCCAGCGCTTCATCCGGGCCCGTCCCGAAAAATACGCAGTATTTT
V gene: TRBV4-3; clone size: .; J gene: TRBJ2-1; D gene: TRBD1; CDR3 protein: CASSQVQGAYNEQFF; CDR3 DNA: TGCGCCAGCAGCCAAGTTCAGGGGGCTTACAATGAGCAGTTCTTC
V gene: TRBV2; clone size: .; J gene: TRBJ2-1; D gene: TRBD2; CDR3 protein: CASGTNAYNEQFF; CDR3 DNA: TGTGCCAGCGGGACTAACGCCTACAATGAGCAGTTCTTC
V gene: TRBV5-6; clone size: .; J gene: TRBJ1-6; D gene: .; CDR3 protein: CASSLLRDFLRPLHF; CDR3 DNA: TGTGCCAGCAGCTTGCTCCGGGACTTCCTCAGGCCCCTCCACTTT
V gene: TRBV29-1; clone size: once; J gene: TRBJ1-3; D gene: .; CDR3 protein: CSVVRKLSGNTIYF; CDR3 DNA: TGCAGCGTTGTTAGGAAACTCTCTGGAAACACCATATATTTT
V gene: TRBV7-8; clone size: .; J gene: TRBJ2-7; D gene: .; CDR3 protein: CASSLAGQVTEQYF; CDR3 DNA: TGTGCCAGCAGCTTAGCCGGCCAGGTCACCGAGCAGTACTTC
V gene: TRBV2; clone size: few; J gene: TRBJ1-1; D gene: .; CDR3 protein: CASSDGAEAFF; CDR3 DNA: TGTGCCAGCAGTGATGGCGCTGAAGCTTTCTTT
V gene: TRBV28; clone size: .; J gene: TRBJ2-4; D gene: .; CDR3 protein: CASRVGSWDIQYF; CDR3 DNA: TGTGCCAGCAGGGTGGGGAGTTGGGACATTCAGTACTTC
V gene: TRBV6-1; clone size: once; J gene: TRBJ1-3; D gene: .; CDR3 protein: CASSDIITGANSGNTIYF; CDR3 DNA: TGTGCCAGCAGTGATATAATCACAGGTGCCAACTCTGGAAACACCATATATTTT